This T cell receptor (beta chain) was captured by sequencing in a study of vaccination and CD4 T cells after COVID-19. Study details: Drawing of post-COVID samples took place a median roughly 92 days after diagnosis (range 35 to 161).

Treatment described: roughly 10-day PBMC culture with coronavirus spike peptide pools or control peptides (ViraFEST assay). ViraFEST used peptide pools to expand antigen-specific T cells and subsequently sequenced their TCRs. CD4+ T cells that had been cultured provided DNA sequenced with the Oncomine TCR Beta short-read assay. TCRdb analysed the PCR reads with MiXCR anew, one entry per CDR3 protein. The table includes 15,000 to 19,000 distinct CDR3 sequences, roughly two fifths detected once. This clonotype was counted between two and nine times. As yet, its antigen is unknown. Sequencing used cultured CD4+ T cells from blood. The TCR was taken from a human donor with COVID-19.

DNA for the CDR3: TGTGCCAGTAGAACCCCCGGGACAGGGTGGACCGGGGAGCTGTTTTTT. It is translated as CASRTPGTGWTGELFF. The chain couples TRBV19 to TRBJ2-2; 9 bases agree with TRBD1. CDR3 length equals 16 residues. V lost 6 bases and J lost 5; bases outside the gene matches: 10. CDR1 is LNHDA, CDR2 SQIVND, per germline (reference sequence).